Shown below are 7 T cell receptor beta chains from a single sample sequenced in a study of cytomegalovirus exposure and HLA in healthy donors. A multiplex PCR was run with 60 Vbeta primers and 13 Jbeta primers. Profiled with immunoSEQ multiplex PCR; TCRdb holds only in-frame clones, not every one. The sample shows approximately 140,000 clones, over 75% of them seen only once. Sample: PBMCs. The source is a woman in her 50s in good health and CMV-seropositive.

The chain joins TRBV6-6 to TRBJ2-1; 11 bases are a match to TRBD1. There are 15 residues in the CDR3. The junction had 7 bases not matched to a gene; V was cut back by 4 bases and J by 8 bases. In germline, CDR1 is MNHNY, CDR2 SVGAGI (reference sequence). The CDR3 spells CASSSGGQGAYEQFF. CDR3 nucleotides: TGTGCCAGCAGTTCGGGTGGACAGGGGGCATATGAGCAGTTCTTC.

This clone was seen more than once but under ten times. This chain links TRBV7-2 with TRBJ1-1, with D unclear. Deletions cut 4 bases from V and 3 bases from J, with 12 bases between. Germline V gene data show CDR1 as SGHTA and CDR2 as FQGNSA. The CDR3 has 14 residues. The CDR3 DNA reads TGTGCCAGCAGCTGGAGGGAGGTAGACACTGAAGCTTTCTTT. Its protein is CASSWREVDTEAFF.

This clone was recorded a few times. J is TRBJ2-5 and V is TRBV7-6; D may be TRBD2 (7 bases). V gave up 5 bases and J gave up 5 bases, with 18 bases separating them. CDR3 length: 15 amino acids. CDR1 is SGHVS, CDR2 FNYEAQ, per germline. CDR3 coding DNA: TGTGCCAGCAGCCCAGCGCAGGGGCGGGGGGAGACCCAGTACTTC. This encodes CASSPAQGRGETQYF. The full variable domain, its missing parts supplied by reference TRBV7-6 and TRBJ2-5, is GAGVSQSPRYKVTKRGQDVALRCDPISGHVSLYWYRQALGQGPEFLTYFNYEAQQDKSGLPNDRFSAERPEGSISTLTIQRTEQRDSAMYRCASSPAQGRGETQYFGPGTRLLVL.

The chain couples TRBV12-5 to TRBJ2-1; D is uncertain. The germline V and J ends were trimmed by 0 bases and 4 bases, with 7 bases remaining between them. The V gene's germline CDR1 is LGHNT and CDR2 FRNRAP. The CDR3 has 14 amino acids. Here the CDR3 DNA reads TGTGCTAGTGGTTTGGTACCACTTTACAATGAGCAGTTCTTC. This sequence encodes CASGLVPLYNEQFF.

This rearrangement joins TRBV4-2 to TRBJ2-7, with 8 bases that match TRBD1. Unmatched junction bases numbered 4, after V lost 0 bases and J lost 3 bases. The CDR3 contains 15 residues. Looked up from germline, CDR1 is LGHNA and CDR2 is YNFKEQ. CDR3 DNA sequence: TGTGCCAGCAGCCAAGACCTACAGGGGGTCTACGAGCAGTACTTC. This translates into CASSQDLQGVYEQYF.

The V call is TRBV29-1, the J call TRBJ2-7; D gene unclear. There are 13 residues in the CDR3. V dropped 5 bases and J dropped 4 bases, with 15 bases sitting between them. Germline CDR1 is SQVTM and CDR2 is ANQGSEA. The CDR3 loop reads CSVRQSYPYEQYF. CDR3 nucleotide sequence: TGCAGCGTTCGACAAAGTTACCCGTACGAGCAGTACTTC.

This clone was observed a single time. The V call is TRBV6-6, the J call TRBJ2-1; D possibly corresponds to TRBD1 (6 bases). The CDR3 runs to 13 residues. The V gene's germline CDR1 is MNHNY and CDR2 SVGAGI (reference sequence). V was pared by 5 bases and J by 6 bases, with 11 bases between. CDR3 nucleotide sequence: TGTGCCAGCAGTACCGGACAGTCCAATGAGCAGTTCTTC. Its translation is CASSTGQSNEQFF.